The entry that follows covers one T cell receptor (beta chain) sequence. Its target is not known. This entry comes from a study of T cell repertoires in cytomegalovirus infection. Germline V lookup: CDR1 DFQATT, CDR2 SNEGSKA (reference sequence). There are 14 residues in the CDR3. V was pared by 0 bases and J by 1 base, with 9 bases between. MiXCR was run by TCRdb on the reads, yielding one entry per CDR3 protein. The table includes around 300,000 distinct CDR3 sequences, less than 25% detected once. This sample comprised cultured PBMCs, obtained from culture after CMV antigen stimulation. This rearrangement joins TRBV20-1 to TRBJ1-1; weak D call: TRBD1 (5 bases). The receptor's source is a human donor in good health (CMV status not recorded). Some clones in this sample may be carry-over from other donors' samples. The CDR3 DNA is TGCAGTGCTAGAGATTCGACAGCGAACACTGAAGCTTTCTTT. Its protein product is CSARDSTANTEAFF.